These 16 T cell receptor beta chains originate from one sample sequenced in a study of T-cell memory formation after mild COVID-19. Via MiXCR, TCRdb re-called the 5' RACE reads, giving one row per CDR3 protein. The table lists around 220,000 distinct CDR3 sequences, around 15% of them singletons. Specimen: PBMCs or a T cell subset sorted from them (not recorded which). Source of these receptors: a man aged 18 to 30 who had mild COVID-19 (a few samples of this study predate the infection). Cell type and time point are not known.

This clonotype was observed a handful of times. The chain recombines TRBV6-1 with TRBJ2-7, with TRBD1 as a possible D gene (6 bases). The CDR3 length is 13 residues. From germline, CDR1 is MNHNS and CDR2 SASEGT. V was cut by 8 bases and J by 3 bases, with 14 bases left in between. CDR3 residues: CASRTVFGYEQYF. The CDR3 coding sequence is TGTGCCAGCCGGACAGTATTCGGCTACGAGCAGTACTTC.

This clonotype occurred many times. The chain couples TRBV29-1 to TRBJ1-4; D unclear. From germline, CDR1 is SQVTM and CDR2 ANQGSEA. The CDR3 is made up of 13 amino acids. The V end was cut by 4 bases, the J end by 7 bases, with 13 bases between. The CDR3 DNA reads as TGCAGCGTTGGAGAGAAACCCTTTGAAAAACTGTTTTTT. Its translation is CSVGEKPFEKLFF. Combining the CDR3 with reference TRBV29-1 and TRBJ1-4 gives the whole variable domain SAVISQKPSRDICQRGTSLTIQCQVDSQVTMMFWYRQQPGQSLTLIATANQGSEATYESGFVIDKFPISRPNLTFSTLTVSNMSPEDSSIYLCSVGEKPFEKLFFGSGTQLSVL.

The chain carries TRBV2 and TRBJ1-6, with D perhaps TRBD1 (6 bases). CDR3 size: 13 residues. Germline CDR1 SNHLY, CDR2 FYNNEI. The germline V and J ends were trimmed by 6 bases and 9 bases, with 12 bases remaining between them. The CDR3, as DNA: TGTGCCAGCAGAAACAGGGAAAGTTCACCCCTCCACTTT. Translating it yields CASRNRESSPLHF.

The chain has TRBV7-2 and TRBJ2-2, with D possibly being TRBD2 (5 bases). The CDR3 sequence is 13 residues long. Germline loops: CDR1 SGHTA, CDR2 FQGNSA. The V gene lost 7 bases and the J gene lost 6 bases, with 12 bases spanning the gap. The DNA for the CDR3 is TGTGCCAGCACCTTCCGGGATTCCGGGGAGCTGTTTTTT. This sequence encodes CASTFRDSGELFF.

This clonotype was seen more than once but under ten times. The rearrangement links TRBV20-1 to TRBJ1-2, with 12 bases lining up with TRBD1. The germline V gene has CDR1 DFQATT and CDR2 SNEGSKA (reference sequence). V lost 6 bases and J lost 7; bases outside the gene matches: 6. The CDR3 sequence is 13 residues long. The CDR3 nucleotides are TGCAGTGCCAAAGGGACAGGGGGCTTTGGCTACACCTTC. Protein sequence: CSAKGTGGFGYTF.

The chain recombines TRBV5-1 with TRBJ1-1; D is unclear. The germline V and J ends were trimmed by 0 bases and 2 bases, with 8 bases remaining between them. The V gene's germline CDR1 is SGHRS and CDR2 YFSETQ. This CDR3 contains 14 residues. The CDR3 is CASSLESQNTEAFF. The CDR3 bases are TGCGCCAGCAGCTTGGAATCCCAAAACACTGAAGCTTTCTTT.

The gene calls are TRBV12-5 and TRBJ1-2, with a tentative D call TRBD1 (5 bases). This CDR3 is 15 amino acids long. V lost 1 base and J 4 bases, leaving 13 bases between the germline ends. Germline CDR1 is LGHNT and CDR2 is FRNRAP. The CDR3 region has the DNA TGTGCTAGTGGTTTGGGCCGAAGGGACCCCTATGGCTACACCTTC. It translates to CASGLGRRDPYGYTF. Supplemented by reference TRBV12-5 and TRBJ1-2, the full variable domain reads DARVTQTPRHKVTEMGQEVTMRCQPILGHNTVFWYRQTMMQGLELLAYFRNRAPLDDSGMPKDRFSAEMPDATLATLKIQPSEPRDSAVYFCASGLGRRDPYGYTFGSGTRLTVV.

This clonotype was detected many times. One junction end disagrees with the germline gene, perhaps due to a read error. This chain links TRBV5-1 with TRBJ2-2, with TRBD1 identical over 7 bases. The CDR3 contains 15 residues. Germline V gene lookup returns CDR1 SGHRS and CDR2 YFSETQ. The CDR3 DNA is TGTGCCAGCAGTTTATTGACAGGGAATACCGGGGAGCTGTTTTTT. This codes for CASSLLTGNTGELFF.

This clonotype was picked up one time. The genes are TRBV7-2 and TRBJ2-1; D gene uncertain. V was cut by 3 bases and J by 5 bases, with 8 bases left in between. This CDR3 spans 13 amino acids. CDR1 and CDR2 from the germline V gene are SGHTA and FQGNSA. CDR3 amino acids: CASSLDQHNEQFF. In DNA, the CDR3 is TGTGCCAGCAGCTTGGATCAACACAATGAGCAGTTCTTC. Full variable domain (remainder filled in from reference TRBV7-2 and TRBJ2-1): GAGVSQSPSNKVTEKGKDVELRCDPISGHTALYWYRQSLGQGLEFLIYFQGNSAPDKSGLPSDRFSAERTGGSVSTLTIQRTQQEDSAVYLCASSLDQHNEQFFGPGTRLTVL.

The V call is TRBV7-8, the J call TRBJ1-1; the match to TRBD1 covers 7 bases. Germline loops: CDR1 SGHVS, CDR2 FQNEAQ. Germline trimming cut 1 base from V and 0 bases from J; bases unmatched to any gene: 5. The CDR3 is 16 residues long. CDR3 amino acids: CASSLVGGLMNTEAFF. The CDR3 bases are TGTGCCAGCAGCTTAGTAGGGGGCCTTATGAACACTGAAGCTTTCTTT.

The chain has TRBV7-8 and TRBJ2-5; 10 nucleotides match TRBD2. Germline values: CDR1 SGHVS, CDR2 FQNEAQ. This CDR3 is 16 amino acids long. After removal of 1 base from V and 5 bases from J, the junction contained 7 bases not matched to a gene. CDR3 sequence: CASSLVRLAGVETQYF. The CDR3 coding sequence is TGTGCCAGCAGCTTAGTCAGGCTAGCGGGGGTGGAGACCCAGTACTTC.

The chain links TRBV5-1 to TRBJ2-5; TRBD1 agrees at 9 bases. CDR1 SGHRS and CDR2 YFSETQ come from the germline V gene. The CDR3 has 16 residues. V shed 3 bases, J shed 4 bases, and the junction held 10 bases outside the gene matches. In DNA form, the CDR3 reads TGCGCCAGCAGCTATACCGGGACAGGGTATCGAGAGACCCAGTACTTC. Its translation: CASSYTGTGYRETQYF.

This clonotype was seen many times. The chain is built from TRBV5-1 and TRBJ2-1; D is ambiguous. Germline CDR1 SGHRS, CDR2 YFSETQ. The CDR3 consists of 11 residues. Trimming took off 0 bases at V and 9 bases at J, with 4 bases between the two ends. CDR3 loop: CASSLEFEQFF. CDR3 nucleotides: TGCGCCAGCAGCTTGGAGTTTGAGCAGTTCTTC. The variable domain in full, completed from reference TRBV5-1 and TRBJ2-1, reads KAGVTQTPRYLIKTRGQQVTLSCSPISGHRSVSWYQQTPGQGLQFLFEYFSETQRNKGNFPGRFSGRQFSNSRSEMNVSTLELGDSALYLCASSLEFEQFFGPGTRLTVL.

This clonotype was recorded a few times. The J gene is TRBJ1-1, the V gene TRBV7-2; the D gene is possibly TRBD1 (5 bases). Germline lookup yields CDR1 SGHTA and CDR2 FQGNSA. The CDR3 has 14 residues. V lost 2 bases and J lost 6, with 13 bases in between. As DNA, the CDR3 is TGTGCCAGCAGCTTAATCGTCGGCAGGGCTGAAGCTTTCTTT. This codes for CASSLIVGRAEAFF.

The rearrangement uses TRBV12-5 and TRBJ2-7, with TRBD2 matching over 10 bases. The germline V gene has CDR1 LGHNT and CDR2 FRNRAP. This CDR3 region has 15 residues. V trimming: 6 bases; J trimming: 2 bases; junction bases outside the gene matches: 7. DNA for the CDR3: TGTGCTAGTGGGCTTAGCGGGGGGCTCACCTACGAGCAGTACTTC. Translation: CASGLSGGLTYEQYF.

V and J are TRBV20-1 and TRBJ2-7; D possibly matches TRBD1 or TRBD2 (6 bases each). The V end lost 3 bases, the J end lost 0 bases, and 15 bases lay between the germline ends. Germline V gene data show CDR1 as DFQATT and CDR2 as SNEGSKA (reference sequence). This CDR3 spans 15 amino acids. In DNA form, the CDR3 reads TGCAGTGCTAGTGCTTCAGGAGGGGGCTCCTACGAGCAGTACTTC. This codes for CSASASGGGSYEQYF.